This T cell receptor beta chain was identified in a study of blood T cell repertoires in COVID-19. Overall study: Donors in the United States, Italy and Spain gave samples during acute or convalescent COVID-19. PBMCs, B-cell-depleted T cells, or T cells provided the cDNA or gDNA that made up the material.

This CDR3 comprises 16 residues. V dropped 1 base and J dropped 2; count of bases not matched to a gene: 3. Germline V lookup: CDR1 MNHEY, CDR2 SMNVEV (reference sequence). In the original workflow: Reference gene primer amplification in the assay estimated nucleated cell counts. Only in-frame clones appear in the TCRdb table, and some are missing; sequencing was by immunoSEQ multiplex PCR. The V and J calls and the clone size are those of that table, but D and trimming were determined from the DNA. The data contain about 100,000 clones, around four fifths of them singletons. The chain employs TRBV27 and TRBJ1-3; 9 bases fit TRBD1. The TCR was taken from a man between 65 and 85 years old with active or convalescent COVID-19. The sample consisted of peripheral blood. As DNA, the CDR3 is TGTGCCAGCAGTTTATTGGGACAGGGTCCTGGAAACACCATATATTTT. Translating gives CASSLLGQGPGNTIYF.